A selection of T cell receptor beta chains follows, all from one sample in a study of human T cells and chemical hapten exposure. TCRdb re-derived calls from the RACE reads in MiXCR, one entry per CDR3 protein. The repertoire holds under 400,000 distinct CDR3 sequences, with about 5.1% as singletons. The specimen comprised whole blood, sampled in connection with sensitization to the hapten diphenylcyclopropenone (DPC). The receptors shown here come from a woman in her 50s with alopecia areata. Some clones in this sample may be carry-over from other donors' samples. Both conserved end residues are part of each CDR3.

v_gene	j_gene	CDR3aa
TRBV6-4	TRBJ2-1	CASSEGGGAYEQFF
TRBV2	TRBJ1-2	CASSGYTAGGGYGYTF
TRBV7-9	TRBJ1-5	CASSLGSAGGNQPQHF
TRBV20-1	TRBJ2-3	CSAIQGVTDTQYF
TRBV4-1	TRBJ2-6	CASSQDAGPKLASNVLTF
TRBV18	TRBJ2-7	CASSPPGGNEQYF
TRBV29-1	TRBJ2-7	CSTRDFPTYEQYF
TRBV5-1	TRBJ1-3	CASSLQQPSSGNTIYF
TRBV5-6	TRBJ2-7	CASSSRLASLEQYF
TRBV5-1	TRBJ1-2	CASSRARGNYGYTF
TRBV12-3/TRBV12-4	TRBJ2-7	CASSLSTAVQDYEQYF
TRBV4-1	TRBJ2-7	CASSQGGQGTYEQYF
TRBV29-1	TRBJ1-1	CSVGLAEAFF
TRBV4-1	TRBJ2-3	CASSQVIAGGRRTDTQYF
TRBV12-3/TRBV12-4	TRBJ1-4	CASSLRSTGGTKLFF
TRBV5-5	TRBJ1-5	CASSLSTGGNQPQHF
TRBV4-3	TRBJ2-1	CASSLDGTGIGEQFF
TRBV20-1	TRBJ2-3	CSARLGAGMGQYF
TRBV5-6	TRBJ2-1	CASSLVSEQFF
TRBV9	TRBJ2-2	CASSFVQGDTGELFF
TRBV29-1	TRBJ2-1	CSVELAGVNEQFF
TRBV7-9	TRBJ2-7	CASSPPGQTYEQYF